This TCR beta chain was sequenced during a study of PD-L1 blockade in urothelial cancer. Measured with immunoSEQ multiplex PCR; TCRdb has only the in-frame clones, and not every one. The sample gives some 41,000 clones, 83% of which show up once; over 13% is in the top ten. The CDR3 is 15 residues long. Germline V CDR1 and CDR2: MNHNS, SASEGT. Trimming took 2 bases from V and 10 from J, leaving 18 bases between them. The time point is: peripheral blood 6 weeks after treatment start. The sample in question was PBMCs, obtained around atezolizumab (anti-PD-L1) treatment. This clonotype was sampled from a man aged 55-75 years with urothelial cancer. V and J are TRBV6-1 and TRBJ2-4, with D maybe TRBD2 (7 bases). The CDR3 sequence is CASSEPPGGLAIQYF. DNA for the CDR3: TGTGCCAGCAGTGAACCCCCGGGGGGCCTCGCAATTCAGTACTTC.